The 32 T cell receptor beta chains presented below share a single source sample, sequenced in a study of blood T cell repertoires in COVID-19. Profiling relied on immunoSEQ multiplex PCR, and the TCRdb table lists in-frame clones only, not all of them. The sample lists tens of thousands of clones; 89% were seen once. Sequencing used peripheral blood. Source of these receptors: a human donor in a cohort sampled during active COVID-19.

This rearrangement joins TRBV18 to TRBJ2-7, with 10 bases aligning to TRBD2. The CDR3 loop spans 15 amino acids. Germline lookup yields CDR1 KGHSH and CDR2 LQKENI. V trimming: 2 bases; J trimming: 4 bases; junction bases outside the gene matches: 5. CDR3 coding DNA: TGTGCCAGCTCACCAGGTCCTAGCGGGGGTTACGAGCAGTACTTC. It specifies CASSPGPSGGYEQYF.

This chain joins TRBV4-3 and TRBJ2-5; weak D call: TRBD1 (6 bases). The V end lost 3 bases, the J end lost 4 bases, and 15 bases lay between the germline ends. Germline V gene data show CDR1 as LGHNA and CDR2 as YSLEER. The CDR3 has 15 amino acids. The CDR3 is CASSHLQGIGETQYF. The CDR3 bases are TGCGCCAGCAGCCATCTCCAGGGGATCGGAGAGACCCAGTACTTC.

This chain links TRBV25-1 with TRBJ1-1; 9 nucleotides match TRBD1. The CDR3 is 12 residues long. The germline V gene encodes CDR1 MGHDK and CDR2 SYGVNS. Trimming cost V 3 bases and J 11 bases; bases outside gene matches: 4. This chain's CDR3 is CASSEDRGLAFF. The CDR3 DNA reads TGTGCCAGCAGTGAGGACAGGGGATTGGCTTTCTTT.

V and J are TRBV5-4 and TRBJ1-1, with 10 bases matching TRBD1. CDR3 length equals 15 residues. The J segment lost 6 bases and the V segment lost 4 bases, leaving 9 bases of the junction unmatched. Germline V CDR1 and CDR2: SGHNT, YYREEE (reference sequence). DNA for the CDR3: TGTGCCAGCAGCCTGATCAGGGACAGGGGTTCTGAAGCTTTCTTT. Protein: CASSLIRDRGSEAFF. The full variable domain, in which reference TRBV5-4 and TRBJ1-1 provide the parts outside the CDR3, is ETGVTQSPTHLIKTRGQQVTLRCSSQSGHNTVSWYQQALGQGPQFIFQYYREEENGRGNFPPRFSGLQFPNYSSELNVNALELDDSALYLCASSLIRDRGSEAFFGQGTRLTVV.

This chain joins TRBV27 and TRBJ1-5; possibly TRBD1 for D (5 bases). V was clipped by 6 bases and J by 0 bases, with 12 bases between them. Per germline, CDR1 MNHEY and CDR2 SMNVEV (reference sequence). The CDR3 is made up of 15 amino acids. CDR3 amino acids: CASRRRGISNQPQHF. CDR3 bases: TGTGCCAGCAGAAGAAGGGGAATTAGCAATCAGCCCCAGCATTTT.

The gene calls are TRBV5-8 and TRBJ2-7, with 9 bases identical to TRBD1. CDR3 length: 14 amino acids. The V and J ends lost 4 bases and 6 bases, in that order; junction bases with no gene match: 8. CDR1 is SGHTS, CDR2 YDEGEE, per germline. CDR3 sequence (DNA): TGTGCCAGCAGCCCACTGGACAGGGGAGGCGAGCAGTACTTC. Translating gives CASSPLDRGGEQYF.

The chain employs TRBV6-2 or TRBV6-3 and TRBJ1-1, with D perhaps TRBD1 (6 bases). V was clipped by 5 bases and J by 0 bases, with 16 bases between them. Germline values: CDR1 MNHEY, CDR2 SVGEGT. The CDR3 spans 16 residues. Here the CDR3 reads CASSNYRDTLNTEAFF. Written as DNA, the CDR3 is TGTGCCAGCAGTAACTACCGGGACACTTTGAACACTGAAGCTTTCTTT.

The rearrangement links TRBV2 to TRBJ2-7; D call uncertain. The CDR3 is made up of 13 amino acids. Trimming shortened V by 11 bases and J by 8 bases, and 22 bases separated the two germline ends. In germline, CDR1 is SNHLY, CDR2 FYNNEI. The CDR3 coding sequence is TGTGCCGGTATGGTCCAAATCCCGAGTCAGCAGTACTTC. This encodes CAGMVQIPSQQYF. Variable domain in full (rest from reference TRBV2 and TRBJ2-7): EPEVTQTPSHQVTQMGQEVILRCVPISNHLYFYWYRQILGQKVEFLVSFYNNEISEKSEIFDDQFSVERPDGSNFTLKIRSTKLEDSAMYFCAGMVQIPSQQYFGPGTRLTVT.

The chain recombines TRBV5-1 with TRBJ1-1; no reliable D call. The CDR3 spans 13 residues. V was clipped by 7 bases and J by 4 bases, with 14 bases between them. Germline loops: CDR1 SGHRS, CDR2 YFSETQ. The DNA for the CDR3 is TGCGCCAGCTCCCAAGGAGTAGGCACTGAAGCTTTCTTT. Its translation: CASSQGVGTEAFF. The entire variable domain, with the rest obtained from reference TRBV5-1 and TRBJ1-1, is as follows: KAGVTQTPRYLIKTRGQQVTLSCSPISGHRSVSWYQQTPGQGLQFLFEYFSETQRNKGNFPGRFSGRQFSNSRSEMNVSTLELGDSALYLCASSQGVGTEAFFGQGTRLTVV.

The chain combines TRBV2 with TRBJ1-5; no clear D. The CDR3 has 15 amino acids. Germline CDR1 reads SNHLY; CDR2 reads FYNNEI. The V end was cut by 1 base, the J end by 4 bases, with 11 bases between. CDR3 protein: CASSEGKQPNQPQHF. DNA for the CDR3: TGTGCCAGCAGTGAAGGGAAACAGCCTAATCAGCCCCAGCATTTT.

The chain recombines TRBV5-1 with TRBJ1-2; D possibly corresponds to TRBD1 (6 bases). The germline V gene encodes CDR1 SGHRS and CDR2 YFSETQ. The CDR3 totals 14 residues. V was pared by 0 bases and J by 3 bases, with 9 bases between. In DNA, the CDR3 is TGCGCCAGCAGCTTGGCCTCAGGGGACTATGGCTACACCTTC. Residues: CASSLASGDYGYTF. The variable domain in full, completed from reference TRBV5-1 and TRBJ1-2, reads KAGVTQTPRYLIKTRGQQVTLSCSPISGHRSVSWYQQTPGQGLQFLFEYFSETQRNKGNFPGRFSGRQFSNSRSEMNVSTLELGDSALYLCASSLASGDYGYTFGSGTRLTVV.

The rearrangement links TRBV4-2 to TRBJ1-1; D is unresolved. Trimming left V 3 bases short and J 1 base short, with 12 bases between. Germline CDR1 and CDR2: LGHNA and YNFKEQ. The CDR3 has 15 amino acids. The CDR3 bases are TGTGCCAGCAGCCATCCTTTATCCGGGAACACTGAAGCTTTCTTT. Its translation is CASSHPLSGNTEAFF.

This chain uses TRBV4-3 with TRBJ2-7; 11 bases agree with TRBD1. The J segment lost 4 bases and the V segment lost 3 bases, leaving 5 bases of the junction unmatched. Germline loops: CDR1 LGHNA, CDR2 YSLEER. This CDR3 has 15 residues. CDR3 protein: CASSQAGTGGYEQYF. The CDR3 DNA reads TGCGCCAGCAGCCAGGCCGGGACAGGGGGTTACGAGCAGTACTTC.

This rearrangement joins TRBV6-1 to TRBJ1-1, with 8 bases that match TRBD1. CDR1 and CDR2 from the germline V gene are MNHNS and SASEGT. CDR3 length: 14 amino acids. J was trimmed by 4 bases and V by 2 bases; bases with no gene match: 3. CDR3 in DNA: TGTGCCAGCAGTGAAAGACAGGGGTTCACTGAAGCTTTCTTT. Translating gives CASSERQGFTEAFF.

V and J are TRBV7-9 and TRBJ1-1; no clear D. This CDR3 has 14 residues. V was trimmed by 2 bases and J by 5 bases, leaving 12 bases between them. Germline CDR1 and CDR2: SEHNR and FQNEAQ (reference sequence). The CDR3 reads CASSLQEPATEAFF. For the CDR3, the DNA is TGTGCCAGCAGCTTACAGGAACCTGCGACTGAAGCTTTCTTT. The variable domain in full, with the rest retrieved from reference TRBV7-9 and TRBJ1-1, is DTGVSQNPRHKITKRGQNVTFRCDPISEHNRLYWYRQTLGQGPEFLTYFQNEAQLEKSRLLSDRFSAERPKGSFSTLEIQRTEQGDSAMYLCASSLQEPATEAFFGQGTRLTVV.

The chain's CDR3 is CASSATDSSEAFF. The CDR3 DNA sequence: TGCGCCAGCAGCGCGACGGACAGTTCTGAAGCTTTCTTT. The chain is built from TRBV5-1 and TRBJ1-1; D might be TRBD1 (6 bases). Trimming removed 4 bases from V and 6 bases from J, with 13 bases in between. The germline gives CDR1 SGHRS, CDR2 YFSETQ. The CDR3 runs to 13 residues. Together with reference TRBV5-1 and TRBJ1-1, the CDR3 gives the full variable domain: KAGVTQTPRYLIKTRGQQVTLSCSPISGHRSVSWYQQTPGQGLQFLFEYFSETQRNKGNFPGRFSGRQFSNSRSEMNVSTLELGDSALYLCASSATDSSEAFFGQGTRLTVV.

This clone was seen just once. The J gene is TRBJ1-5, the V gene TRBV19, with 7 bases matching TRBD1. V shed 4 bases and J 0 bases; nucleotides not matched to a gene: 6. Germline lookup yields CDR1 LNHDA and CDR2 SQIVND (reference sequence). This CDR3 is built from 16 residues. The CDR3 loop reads CASSTSTGYSNQPQHF. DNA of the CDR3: TGTGCCAGTAGTACCTCGACAGGGTATAGCAATCAGCCCCAGCATTTT.

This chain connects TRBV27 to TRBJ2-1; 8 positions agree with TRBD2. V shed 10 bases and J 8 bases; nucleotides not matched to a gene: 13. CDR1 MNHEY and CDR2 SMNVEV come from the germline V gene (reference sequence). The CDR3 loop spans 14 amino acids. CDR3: CATRLGGAWDEQFF. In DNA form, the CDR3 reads TGTGCCACCCGGCTCGGGGGGGCATGGGATGAGCAGTTCTTC.

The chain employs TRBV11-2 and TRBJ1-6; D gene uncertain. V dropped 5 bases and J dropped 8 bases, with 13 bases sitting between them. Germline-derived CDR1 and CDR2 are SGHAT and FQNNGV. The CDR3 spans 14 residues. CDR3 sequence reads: CASSPRVTDSPLHF. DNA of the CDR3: TGTGCCAGCAGCCCCCGGGTCACGGATTCACCCCTCCACTTT.

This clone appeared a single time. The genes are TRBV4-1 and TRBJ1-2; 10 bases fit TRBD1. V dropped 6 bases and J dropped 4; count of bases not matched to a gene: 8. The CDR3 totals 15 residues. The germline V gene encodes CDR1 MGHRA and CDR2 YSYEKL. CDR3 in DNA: TGCGCCAGCAGGGAAACCGGGACAGGGGTCTATGGCTACACCTTC. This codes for CASRETGTGVYGYTF.

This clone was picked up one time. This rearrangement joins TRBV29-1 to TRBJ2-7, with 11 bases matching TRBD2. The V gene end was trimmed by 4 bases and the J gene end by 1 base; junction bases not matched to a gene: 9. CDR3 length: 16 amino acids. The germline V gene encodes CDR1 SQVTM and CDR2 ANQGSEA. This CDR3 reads CSVGDSGLAGSYEQYF. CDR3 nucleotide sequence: TGCAGCGTTGGGGATTCTGGACTAGCGGGTTCCTACGAGCAGTACTTC.

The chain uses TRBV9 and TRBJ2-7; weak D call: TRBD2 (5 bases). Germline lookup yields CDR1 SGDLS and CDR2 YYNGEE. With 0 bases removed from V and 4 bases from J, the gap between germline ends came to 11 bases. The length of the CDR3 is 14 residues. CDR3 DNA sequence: TGTGCCAGCAGCGTAGGAGGGTCCGTGTACGAGCAGTACTTC. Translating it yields CASSVGGSVYEQYF.

The CDR3 DNA reads TGTGCCAGTGGACAGACATATAGCAATCAGCCCCAGCATTTT. Translation gives CASGQTYSNQPQHF. J is TRBJ1-5 and V is TRBV6-5; D perhaps matches TRBD1 (6 bases). Germline CDR1 and CDR2: MNHEY and SVGAGI. V dropped 9 bases and J dropped 0 bases, with 12 bases sitting between them. The CDR3 covers 14 residues.

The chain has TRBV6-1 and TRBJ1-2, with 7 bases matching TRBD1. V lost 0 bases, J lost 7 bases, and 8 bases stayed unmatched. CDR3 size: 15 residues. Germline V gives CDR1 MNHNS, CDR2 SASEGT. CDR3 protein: CASSEAFRGRSGYTF. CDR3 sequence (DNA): TGTGCCAGCAGTGAAGCGTTTAGGGGGCGGAGTGGCTACACCTTC.

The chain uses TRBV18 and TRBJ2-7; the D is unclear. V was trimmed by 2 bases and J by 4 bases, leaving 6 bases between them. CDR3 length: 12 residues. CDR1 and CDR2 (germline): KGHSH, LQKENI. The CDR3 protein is CASSPGSYEQYF. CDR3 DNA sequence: TGTGCCAGCTCACCAGGTAGTTACGAGCAGTACTTC.

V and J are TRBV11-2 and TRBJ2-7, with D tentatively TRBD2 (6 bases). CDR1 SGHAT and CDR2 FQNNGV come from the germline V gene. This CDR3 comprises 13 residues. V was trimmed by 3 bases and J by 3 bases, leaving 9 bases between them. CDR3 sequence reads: CASSLPGGYEQYF. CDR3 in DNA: TGTGCCAGCAGCTTGCCCGGGGGCTACGAGCAGTACTTC.

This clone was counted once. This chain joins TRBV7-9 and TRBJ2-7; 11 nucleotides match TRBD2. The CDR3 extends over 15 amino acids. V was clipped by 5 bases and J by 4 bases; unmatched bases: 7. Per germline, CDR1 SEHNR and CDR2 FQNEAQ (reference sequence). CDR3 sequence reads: CASSPQLAGDYEQYF. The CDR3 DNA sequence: TGTGCCAGCAGCCCTCAACTAGCGGGGGATTACGAGCAGTACTTC.

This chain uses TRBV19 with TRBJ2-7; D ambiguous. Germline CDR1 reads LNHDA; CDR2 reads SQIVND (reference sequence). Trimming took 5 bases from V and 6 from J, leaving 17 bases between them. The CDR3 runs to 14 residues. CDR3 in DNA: TGTGCCAGTAGTCTCTTAGGAGCTCGCGGCGAGCAGTACTTC. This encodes CASSLLGARGEQYF.

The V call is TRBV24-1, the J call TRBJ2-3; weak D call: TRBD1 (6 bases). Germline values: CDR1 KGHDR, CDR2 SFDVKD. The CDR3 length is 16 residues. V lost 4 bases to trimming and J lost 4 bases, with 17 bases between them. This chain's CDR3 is CATSDPQGKGADTQYF. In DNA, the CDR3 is TGTGCCACCAGTGACCCGCAGGGGAAGGGGGCAGATACGCAGTATTTT.

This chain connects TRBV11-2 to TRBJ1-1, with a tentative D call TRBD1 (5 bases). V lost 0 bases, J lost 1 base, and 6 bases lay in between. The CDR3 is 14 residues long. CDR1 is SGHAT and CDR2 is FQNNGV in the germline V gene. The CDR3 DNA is TGTGCCAGCAGCTTAGATGGGGCGAACACTGAAGCTTTCTTT. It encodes CASSLDGANTEAFF.

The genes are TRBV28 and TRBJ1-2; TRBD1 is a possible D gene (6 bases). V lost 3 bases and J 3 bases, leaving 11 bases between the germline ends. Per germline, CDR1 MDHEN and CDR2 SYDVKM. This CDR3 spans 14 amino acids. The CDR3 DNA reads TGTGCCAGCAGTTTGTCAGGGGATCACTATGGCTACACCTTC. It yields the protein CASSLSGDHYGYTF.

As DNA, the CDR3 is TGTGCCAGCTCCCCGGGCACCGGGGGGTACCAGCCCCAGCATTTT. It translates to CASSPGTGGYQPQHF. The V and J genes are TRBV18 and TRBJ1-5; possible D gene TRBD1, 5 bases. The V end was cut by 6 bases, the J end by 7 bases, with 19 bases between. The germline V gene encodes CDR1 KGHSH and CDR2 LQKENI. This CDR3 contains 15 residues.